A single sample gave rise to the 21 T cell receptor beta chains below, sequenced in a study of graft-versus-host responses after intestinal transplantation. Sequenced by immunoSEQ multiplex PCR; TCRdb stores in-frame clones only, minus some. In the table there are under 20,000 clones, approximately 38% of which are singletons. Plating combined some 200,000 CFSE-labeled responder cells with some 200,000 irradiated, violet-dye-labeled stimulator cells. The input for sequencing was alloreactive CD8+ T cells from a mixed lymphocyte reaction culture, taken before intestinal transplant. Subset of the sample: CFSE-low proliferating T cells sorted from roughly 6-day pre-transplant mixed lymphocyte reaction (GvH or HvG direction). These receptors were obtained from a human patient who received an intestinal transplant.

This clone has more than one count but fewer than ten. V usage is TRBV5-1 and J usage is TRBJ1-1, with TRBD1 as a possible D gene (5 bases). Germline loops: CDR1 SGHRS, CDR2 YFSETQ. This CDR3 spans 16 amino acids. V shed 0 bases and J shed 3 bases, with 15 bases lying between them. CDR3 region: CASSLGRESRHTEAFF. The CDR3 DNA sequence: TGCGCCAGCAGCTTGGGCAGGGAATCTCGGCACACTGAAGCTTTCTTT.

The J gene is TRBJ2-1, the V gene TRBV7-9, with 7 positions matching TRBD1. Per the germline V gene, CDR1 is SEHNR and CDR2 is FQNEAQ (reference sequence). J gave up 4 bases and V 4 bases, and 13 bases lay outside the gene matches. The CDR3 length is 17 residues. The CDR3 nucleotides read TGTGCCAGCAGCTCCAAGGACTGGGGGACAGCTTACAATGAGCAGTTCTTC. Translation gives CASSSKDWGTAYNEQFF. The complete variable domain, with remaining parts taken from reference TRBV7-9 and TRBJ2-1, reads DTGVSQNPRHKITKRGQNVTFRCDPISEHNRLYWYRQTLGQGPEFLTYFQNEAQLEKSRLLSDRFSAERPKGSFSTLEIQRTEQGDSAMYLCASSSKDWGTAYNEQFFGPGTRLTVL.

The V and J genes are TRBV5-4 and TRBJ1-5, with D tentatively TRBD1 (6 bases). V was trimmed by 0 bases and J by 2 bases, leaving 9 bases between them. CDR3 size: 15 residues. CDR1 is SGHNT and CDR2 is YYREEE in the germline V gene (reference sequence). Here the CDR3 DNA reads TGTGCCAGCAGCTTGGAAGGGGGGGGCAATCAGCCCCAGCATTTT. Its protein product is CASSLEGGGNQPQHF. The complete variable domain, with remaining parts taken from reference TRBV5-4 and TRBJ1-5, reads ETGVTQSPTHLIKTRGQQVTLRCSSQSGHNTVSWYQQALGQGPQFIFQYYREEENGRGNFPPRFSGLQFPNYSSELNVNALELDDSALYLCASSLEGGGNQPQHFGDGTRLSIL.

This chain uses TRBV4-1 with TRBJ2-1, with 7 positions matching TRBD2. From germline, CDR1 is MGHRA and CDR2 YSYEKL. Trimming cost V 3 bases and J 0 bases; bases outside gene matches: 11. This CDR3 has 18 amino acids. The CDR3 reads CASSHPGGSYHSYNEQFF. CDR3 in DNA: TGCGCCAGCAGCCACCCCGGGGGGAGCTACCACTCCTACAATGAGCAGTTCTTC.

V usage is TRBV7-6 and J usage is TRBJ2-1, with D unclear. In germline, CDR1 is SGHVS, CDR2 FNYEAQ. CDR3 length: 13 amino acids. V lost 1 base and J 6 bases, leaving 7 bases between the germline ends. CDR3 bases: TGTGCCAGCAGCTTAGGGCCTTTCAATGAGCAGTTCTTC. This codes for CASSLGPFNEQFF.

This clone has just a few counts. This chain links TRBV6-5 with TRBJ1-5, with 11 bases fitting TRBD1. Germline V gene lookup returns CDR1 MNHEY and CDR2 SVGAGI. The CDR3 length is 14 residues. V gave up 8 bases and J gave up 10 bases; unmatched junction bases: 10. CDR3 residues: CASSVTGQGVPQHF. The CDR3 bases are TGTGCCAGCTCAGTCACGGGACAGGGGGTCCCCCAGCATTTT.

Details on this clone: A read error may be the cause here, since a much bigger clone is one base away. The rearrangement links TRBV4-1 to TRBJ1-5, with D unclear. This CDR3 has 15 residues. Germline-derived CDR1 and CDR2 are MGHRA and YSYEKL. CDR3 residues: CTSSPKAGSNQPQHF. CDR3 nucleotide sequence: TGCACCAGCAGCCCGAAAGCGGGGAGTAATCAGCCCCAGCATTTT.

CDR3 amino acids: CASSQGQGYNEQFF. The DNA of the CDR3 is TGCGCCAGCAGCCAAGGACAGGGGTACAATGAGCAGTTCTTC. V is TRBV4-1 and J is TRBJ2-1, with 8 bases aligning to TRBD1. The CDR3 consists of 14 residues. Germline V gene data show CDR1 as MGHRA and CDR2 as YSYEKL. J was trimmed by 4 bases and V by 1 base; bases with no gene match: 0.

The chain has TRBV14 and TRBJ1-1; D is ambiguous. The germline V and J ends were trimmed by 2 bases and 4 bases, with 17 bases remaining between them. Per germline, CDR1 SGHDN and CDR2 FVKESK. The CDR3 totals 16 residues. The CDR3 bases are TGTGCCAGCAGCCAATTCCCCCCGGACGGGTTCACTGAAGCTTTCTTT. This gives the protein CASSQFPPDGFTEAFF.

The chain is built from TRBV6-1 and TRBJ2-7; the D gene is possibly TRBD2 (5 bases). Trimming stripped 6 bases from V and 5 bases from J, with 20 bases between. The CDR3 extends over 15 amino acids. Germline V gene data show CDR1 as MNHNS and CDR2 as SASEGT. The CDR3 protein is CASSPFGEIDDEQYF. The CDR3, as DNA: TGTGCCAGCAGCCCCTTCGGGGAGATCGATGACGAGCAGTACTTC.

The V call is TRBV2, the J call TRBJ2-2; TRBD2 agrees at 11 bases. CDR3 length equals 16 residues. With V trimmed by 6 bases and J by 1 base, 4 bases remained unmatched. The V gene's germline CDR1 is SNHLY and CDR2 FYNNEI. The CDR3, as DNA: TGTGCCAGCAGGGGGACTAGCGGAGTGAACACCGGGGAGCTGTTTTTT. Translating gives CASRGTSGVNTGELFF.

The chain recombines TRBV4-1 with TRBJ2-1; D is possibly TRBD2 (6 bases). Trimming cost V 0 bases and J 7 bases, with 13 bases left between them. Germline V gene sequence: CDR1 MGHRA, CDR2 YSYEKL. This CDR3 spans 15 amino acids. The CDR3 DNA follows: TGCGCCAGCAGCCAAGATCGCGGGGCGATTAATGAGCAGTTCTTC. Translated: CASSQDRGAINEQFF.

The gene calls are TRBV4-2 and TRBJ2-5; 12 bases map to TRBD1. V shed 3 bases and J 5 bases; nucleotides not matched to a gene: 4. The CDR3 sequence is 15 residues long. Germline-derived CDR1 and CDR2 are LGHNA and YNFKEQ. CDR3 sequence reads: CASSHGTGGPETQYF. CDR3 bases: TGTGCCAGCAGCCACGGGACAGGGGGCCCCGAGACCCAGTACTTC.

This clone was counted between two and nine times. This sequence joins TRBV7-6 and TRBJ1-1; D call uncertain. Germline loops: CDR1 SGHVS, CDR2 FNYEAQ. The CDR3 is 14 amino acids. V shed 6 bases and J shed 6 bases, with 17 bases lying between them. For the CDR3, the DNA is TGTGCCAGCAGTTTGCCTACGGGAAACCCTGAAGCTTTCTTT. Its translation is CASSLPTGNPEAFF.

This clone is labeled as medium-sized. The junction departs from germline at one end; a sequencing error may be responsible. The gene calls are TRBV19 and TRBJ1-2; 8 bases fit TRBD1. Germline V gives CDR1 LNHDA, CDR2 SQIVND (reference sequence). The CDR3 is made up of 16 amino acids. The CDR3 DNA sequence: TGTGCCAGTAGTGTAGACAGGGGTACTATCGCGGATGGCTACACCTTC. This sequence encodes CASSVDRGTIADGYTF.

This chain joins TRBV6-5 and TRBJ1-1; maybe TRBD1 (6 bases). Germline CDR1 and CDR2: MNHEY and SVGAGI. V shed 5 bases and J shed 2 bases, with 15 bases lying between them. The length of the CDR3 is 15 residues. As DNA, the CDR3 is TGTGCCAGCAGTAGCTTCGGGGGCACTAACACTGAAGCTTTCTTT. Translating it yields CASSSFGGTNTEAFF.

This clone was seen only a few times. The DNA of the CDR3 is TGCGCCAGCAGCCGGGCGGCCAGGGGAGTAGAGACCCAGTACTTC. Encoded protein: CASSRAARGVETQYF. This chain uses TRBV5-1 with TRBJ2-5, with TRBD1 as a possible D gene (6 bases). Germline assignment: CDR1 SGHRS and CDR2 YFSETQ. CDR3 length: 15 residues. The V and J ends lost 4 bases and 4 bases respectively, with 17 bases between them.

The chain couples TRBV20-1 to TRBJ1-5; D remains ambiguous. CDR3 length: 11 amino acids. Trimming stripped 5 bases from V and 5 bases from J, with 7 bases between. Per germline, CDR1 DFQATT and CDR2 SNEGSKA (reference sequence). The CDR3 nucleotides read TGCAGTGCTCAAGGCGATCAGCCCCAGCATTTT. This translates into CSAQGDQPQHF.

V is TRBV18 and J is TRBJ2-7; 12 nucleotides agree with TRBD1. The CDR3 has 15 amino acids. Germline-derived CDR1 and CDR2 are KGHSH and LQKENI. With V trimmed by 3 bases and J by 1 base, 1 base remained unmatched. The CDR3 is CASSPGQGASYEQYF. The CDR3 region has the DNA TGTGCCAGCTCACCGGGACAGGGGGCGTCCTACGAGCAGTACTTC.

V is TRBV7-9 and J is TRBJ2-7, with TRBD2 identical over 11 bases. This CDR3 region has 14 residues. The V gene's germline CDR1 is SEHNR and CDR2 FQNEAQ (reference sequence). The V and J ends lost 4 bases and 3 bases, in that order; junction bases with no gene match: 2. The CDR3 spells CASSYGTSGYEQYF. The DNA of the CDR3 is TGTGCCAGCAGCTACGGGACTAGCGGCTACGAGCAGTACTTC.

The V call is TRBV7-2, the J call TRBJ2-1; D is perhaps TRBD1 or TRBD2 (5 bases each). Trimming took 5 bases from V and 6 from J, leaving 20 bases between them. The CDR3 covers 16 residues. Germline CDR1 is SGHTA and CDR2 is FQGNSA. The CDR3 DNA is TGTGCCAGCAGCGCCCACCCCGGGGCTGGGTTCAATGAGCAGTTCTTC. This encodes CASSAHPGAGFNEQFF.